Included here is one T cell receptor (beta chain) sequence, with context. Antigen specificity is unknown. J was trimmed by 3 bases and V by 4 bases; bases with no gene match: 1. Germline V CDR1 and CDR2: KGHSH, LQKENI. The CDR3 length is 14 residues. Clones were read by immunoSEQ multiplex PCR, and TCRdb kept only the in-frame ones, dropping some. Here the sample spans some 80,000 clones, 85% to 95% being singletons. This record belongs to a study of human versus mouse CDR3 diversity and MHC coevolution. As for the study in general: immunoSEQ was reported to reach one in 200,000 T cells sensitivity.

Naive CD4 T cells were sorted as CD45RO-negative, CD62L-positive. Findings and caveats of the study: Among all groups, most of the three human donors showed least clonal inequality.

The chain has TRBV18 and TRBJ2-3, with TRBD1 matching over 10 bases. The sequencing sample was made of naive CD4+ T cells from blood. Subset in this sample: CD45RO-negative CD62L-positive naive CD4 T cells. This receptor was taken from a person aged 25 to 75 in good health. DNA for the CDR3: TGTGCCAGCTCACGGGACAGGGGAACAGATACGCAGTATTTT. It translates to CASSRDRGTDTQYF. The variable domain in full, completed from reference TRBV18 and TRBJ2-3, reads NAGVMQNPRHLVRRRGQEARLRCSPMKGHSHVYWYRQLPEEGLKFMVYLQKENIIDESGMPKERFSAEFPKEGPSILRIQQVVRGDSAAYFCASSRDRGTDTQYFGPGTRLTVL.